This TCR beta chain was retrieved from a study of PD-1 blockade in mismatch repair-deficient tumors. Study summary: Patients had 12 mismatch repair-deficient cancer types and were previously treated and progressing.

All patients were mismatch repair deficient, assessed by either PCR or immunohistochemistry. The TCR-sequenced patients were three responders to pembrolizumab. Sequencing was performed with immunoSEQ multiplex PCR; in TCRdb, only in-frame clones are kept and a portion is missing. The sample contains roughly 25,000 clones, under 85% of which appear only once. General study results and limits: After pembrolizumab, tumor-resident clones rose rapidly, then generally contracted before radiologic responses.

The V gene end was trimmed by 1 base and the J gene end by 2 bases; junction bases not matched to a gene: 10. The germline V gene has CDR1 SEHNR and CDR2 FQNEAQ (reference sequence). The CDR3 sequence is 17 residues long. This clone occurred once. Its antigen is undetermined. This TCR derives from an adult with mismatch repair-deficient cancer. This specimen consisted of peripheral blood, obtained 12 weeks after starting pembrolizumab. This chain connects TRBV7-9 to TRBJ2-5, with 7 bases aligning to TRBD2. In DNA, the CDR3 is TGTGCCAGCAGCTTAGTTGGGGGGAGGGAAAATCAAGAGACCCAGTACTTC. This sequence encodes CASSLVGGRENQETQYF.